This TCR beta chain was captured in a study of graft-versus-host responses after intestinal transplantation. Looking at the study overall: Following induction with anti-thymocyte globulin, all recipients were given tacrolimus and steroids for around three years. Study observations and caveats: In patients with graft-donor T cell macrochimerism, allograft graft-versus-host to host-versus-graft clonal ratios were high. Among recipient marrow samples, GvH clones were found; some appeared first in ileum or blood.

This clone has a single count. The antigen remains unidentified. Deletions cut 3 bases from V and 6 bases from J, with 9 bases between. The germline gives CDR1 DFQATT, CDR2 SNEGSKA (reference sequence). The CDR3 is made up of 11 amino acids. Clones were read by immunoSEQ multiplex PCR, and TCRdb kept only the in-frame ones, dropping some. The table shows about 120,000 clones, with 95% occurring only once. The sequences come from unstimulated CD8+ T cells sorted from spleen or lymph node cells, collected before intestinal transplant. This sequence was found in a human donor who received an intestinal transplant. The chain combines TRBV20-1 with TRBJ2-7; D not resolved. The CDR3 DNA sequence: TGCAGTGCTAGGGCCTCGAGCGAGCAGTACTTC. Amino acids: CSARASSEQYF.